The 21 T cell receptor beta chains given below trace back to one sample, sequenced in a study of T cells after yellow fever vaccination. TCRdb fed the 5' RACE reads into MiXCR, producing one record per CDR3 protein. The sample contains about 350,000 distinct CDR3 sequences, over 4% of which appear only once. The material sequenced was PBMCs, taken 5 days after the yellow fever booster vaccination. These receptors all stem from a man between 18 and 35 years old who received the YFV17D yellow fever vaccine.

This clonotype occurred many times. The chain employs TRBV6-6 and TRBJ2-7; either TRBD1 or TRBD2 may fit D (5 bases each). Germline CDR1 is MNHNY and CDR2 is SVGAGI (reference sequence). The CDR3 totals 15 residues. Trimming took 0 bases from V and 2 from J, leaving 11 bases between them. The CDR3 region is CASSYSAQGPYEQYF. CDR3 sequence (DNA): TGTGCCAGCAGTTACTCAGCTCAGGGACCCTACGAGCAGTACTTC.

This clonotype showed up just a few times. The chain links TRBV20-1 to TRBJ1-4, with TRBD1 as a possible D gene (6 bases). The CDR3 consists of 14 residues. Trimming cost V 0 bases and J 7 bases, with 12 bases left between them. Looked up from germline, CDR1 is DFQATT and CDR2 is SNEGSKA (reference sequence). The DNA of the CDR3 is TGCAGTGCTAGAGACGGGCAGGGGTCTGAAAAACTGTTTTTT. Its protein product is CSARDGQGSEKLFF.

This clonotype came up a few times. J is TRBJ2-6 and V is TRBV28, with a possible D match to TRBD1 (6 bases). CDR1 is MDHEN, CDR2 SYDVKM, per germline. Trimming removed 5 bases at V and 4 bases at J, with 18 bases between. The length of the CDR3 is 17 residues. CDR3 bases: TGTGCCAGCAGTCGAGGGGGTTGGGCCTTGGGGGCCAACGTCCTGACTTTC. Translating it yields CASSRGGWALGANVLTF.

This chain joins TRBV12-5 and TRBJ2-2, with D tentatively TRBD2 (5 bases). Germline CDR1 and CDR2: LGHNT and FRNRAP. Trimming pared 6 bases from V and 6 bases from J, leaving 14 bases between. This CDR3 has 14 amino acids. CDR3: CASGAGEGPGELFF. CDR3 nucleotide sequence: TGTGCTAGTGGCGCCGGGGAAGGTCCCGGGGAGCTGTTTTTT.

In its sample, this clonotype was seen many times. In DNA form, the CDR3 reads TGTGCCAGCAGGACGACAGGGGGTCAGCCCCAGCATTTT. As protein: CASRTTGGQPQHF. The chain uses TRBV27 and TRBJ1-5; TRBD1 agrees at 9 bases. J lost 6 bases, V lost 6 bases, and 3 bases had no gene match. Germline V CDR1 and CDR2: MNHEY, SMNVEV (reference sequence). The CDR3 runs 13 residues.

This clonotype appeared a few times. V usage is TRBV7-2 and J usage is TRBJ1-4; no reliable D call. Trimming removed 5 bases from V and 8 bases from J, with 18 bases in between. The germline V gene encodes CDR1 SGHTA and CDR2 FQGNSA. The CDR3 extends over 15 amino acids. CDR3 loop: CASSLNRPMGEKLFF. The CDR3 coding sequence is TGTGCCAGCAGCCTCAACCGGCCGATGGGGGAAAAACTGTTTTTT.

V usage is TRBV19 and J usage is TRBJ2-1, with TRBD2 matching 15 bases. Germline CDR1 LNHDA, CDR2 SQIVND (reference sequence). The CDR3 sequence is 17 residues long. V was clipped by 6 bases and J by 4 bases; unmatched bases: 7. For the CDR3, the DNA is TGTGCCAGTAGGCATGGGACTAGCGGGGGGCTGTACAATGAGCAGTTCTTC. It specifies CASRHGTSGGLYNEQFF.

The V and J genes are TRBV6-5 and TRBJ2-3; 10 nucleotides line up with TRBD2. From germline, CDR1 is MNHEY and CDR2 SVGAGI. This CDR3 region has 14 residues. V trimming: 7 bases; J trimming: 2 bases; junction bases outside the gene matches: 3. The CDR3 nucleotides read TGTGCCAGCAAACTAGCGGGGACCACAGATACGCAGTATTTT. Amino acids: CASKLAGTTDTQYF.

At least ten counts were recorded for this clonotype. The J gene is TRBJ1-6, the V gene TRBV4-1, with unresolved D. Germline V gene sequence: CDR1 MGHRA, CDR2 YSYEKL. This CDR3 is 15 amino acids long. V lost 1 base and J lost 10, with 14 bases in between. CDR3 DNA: TGCGCCAGCAGCCAAGGGAGTAGACCCCAATCACCCCTCCACTTT. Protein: CASSQGSRPQSPLHF.

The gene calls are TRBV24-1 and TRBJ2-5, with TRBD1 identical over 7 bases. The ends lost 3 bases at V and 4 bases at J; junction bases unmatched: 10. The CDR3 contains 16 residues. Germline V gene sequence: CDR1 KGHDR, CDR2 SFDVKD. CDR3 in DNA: TGTGCCACCAGTGATCCCACGAGGGGGCGAGGAGAGACCCAGTACTTC. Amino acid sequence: CATSDPTRGRGETQYF.

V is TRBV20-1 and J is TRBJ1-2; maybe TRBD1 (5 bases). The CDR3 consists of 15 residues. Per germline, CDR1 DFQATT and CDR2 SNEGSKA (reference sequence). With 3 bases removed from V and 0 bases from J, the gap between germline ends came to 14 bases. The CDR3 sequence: CSASQTETANYGYTF. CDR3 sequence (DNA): TGCAGTGCTAGCCAGACAGAGACGGCTAACTATGGCTACACCTTC.

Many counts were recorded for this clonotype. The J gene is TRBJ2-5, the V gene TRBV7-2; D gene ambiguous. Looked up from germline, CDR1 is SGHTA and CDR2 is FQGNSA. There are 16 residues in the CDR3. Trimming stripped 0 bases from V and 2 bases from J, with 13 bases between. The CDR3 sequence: CASSLAGNLPQETQYF. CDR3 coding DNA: TGTGCCAGCAGCTTAGCGGGGAACCTGCCTCAAGAGACCCAGTACTTC.

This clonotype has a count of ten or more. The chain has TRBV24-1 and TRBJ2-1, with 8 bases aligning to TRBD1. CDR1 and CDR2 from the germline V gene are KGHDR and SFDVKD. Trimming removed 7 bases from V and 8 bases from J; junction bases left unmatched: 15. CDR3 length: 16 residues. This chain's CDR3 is CATSPMGTGLKDEQFF. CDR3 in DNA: TGTGCCACCAGCCCCATGGGGACAGGCCTGAAGGATGAGCAGTTCTTC.

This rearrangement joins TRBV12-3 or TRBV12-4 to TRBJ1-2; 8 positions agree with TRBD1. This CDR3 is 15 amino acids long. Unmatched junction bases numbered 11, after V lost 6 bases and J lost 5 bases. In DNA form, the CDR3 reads TGTGCCAGCAGCCCGCGGACAGGGAACATTTATGGCTACACCTTC. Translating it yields CASSPRTGNIYGYTF.

The CDR3 here is CASSLAVTGASTDTQYF. The CDR3 nucleotides are TGTGCCAGCAGTTTAGCCGTCACAGGGGCTAGCACAGATACGCAGTATTTT. The rearrangement uses TRBV12-3 or TRBV12-4 and TRBJ2-3; the match to TRBD1 covers 7 bases. Trimming cost V 0 bases and J 0 bases; bases outside gene matches: 6. The CDR3 length is 17 residues.

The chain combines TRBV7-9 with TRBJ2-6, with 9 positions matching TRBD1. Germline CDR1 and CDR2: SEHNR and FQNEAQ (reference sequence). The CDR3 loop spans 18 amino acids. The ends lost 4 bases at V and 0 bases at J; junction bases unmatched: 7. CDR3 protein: CASSSTSDRGSGANVLTF. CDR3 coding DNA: TGTGCCAGCAGCTCAACCTCGGACAGGGGCTCTGGGGCCAACGTCCTGACTTTC.

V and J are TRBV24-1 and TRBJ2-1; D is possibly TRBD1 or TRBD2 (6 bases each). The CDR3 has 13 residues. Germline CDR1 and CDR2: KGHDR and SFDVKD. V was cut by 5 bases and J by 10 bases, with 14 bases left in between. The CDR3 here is CATSVGGTKEQFF. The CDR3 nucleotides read TGTGCCACCAGTGTAGGGGGGACCAAGGAGCAGTTCTTC.

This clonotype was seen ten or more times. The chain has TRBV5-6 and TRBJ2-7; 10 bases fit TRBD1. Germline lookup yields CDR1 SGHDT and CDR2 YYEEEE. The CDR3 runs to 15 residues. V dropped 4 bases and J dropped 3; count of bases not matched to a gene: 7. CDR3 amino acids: CASSATGGSGYEQYV. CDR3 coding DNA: TGTGCCAGCAGCGCGACAGGGGGCTCGGGCTACGAGCAGTACGTC.

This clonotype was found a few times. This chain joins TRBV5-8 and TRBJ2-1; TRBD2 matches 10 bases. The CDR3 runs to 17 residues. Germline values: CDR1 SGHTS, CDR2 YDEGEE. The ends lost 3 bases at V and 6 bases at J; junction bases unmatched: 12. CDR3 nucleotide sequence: TGTGCCAGCAGCTACACTCCAATAAGCGGGGGGGCCAATGAGCAGTTCTTC. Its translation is CASSYTPISGGANEQFF.

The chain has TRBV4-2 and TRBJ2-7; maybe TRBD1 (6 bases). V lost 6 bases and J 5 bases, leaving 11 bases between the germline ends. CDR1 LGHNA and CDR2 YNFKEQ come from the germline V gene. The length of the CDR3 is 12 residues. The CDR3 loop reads CASSFRQDEQYF. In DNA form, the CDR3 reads TGTGCCAGCAGTTTCAGACAGGACGAGCAGTACTTC.

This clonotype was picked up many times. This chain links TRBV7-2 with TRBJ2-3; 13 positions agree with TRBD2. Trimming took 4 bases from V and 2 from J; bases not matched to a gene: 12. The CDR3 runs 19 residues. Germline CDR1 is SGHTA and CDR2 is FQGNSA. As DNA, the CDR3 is TGTGCCAGCAGCTCCCGACCCCTACTAGCGGGGGGGTTCACAGATACGCAGTATTTT. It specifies CASSSRPLLAGGFTDTQYF.